The 25 T cell receptor beta chains in this list originate from one sample, sequenced in a study of neurological immune-mediated disorders. TCRdb reprocessed the 5' RACE reads via MiXCR and lists one record per CDR3 protein. The sample comprises about 70,000 distinct CDR3 sequences, roughly 5% of which are singletons, and about 5% rests with the top ten. The sample consisted of PBMCs. The receptors stem from a human donor with multiple sclerosis. The donor label of this sample is uncertain.

This clonotype showed up many times. The J gene is TRBJ1-2, the V gene TRBV5-1; D uncertain. CDR1 is SGHRS, CDR2 YFSETQ, per germline. V was trimmed by 2 bases and J by 0 bases, leaving 14 bases between them. CDR3 length: 16 amino acids. This CDR3 is CASSLVTDSANYGYTF. The CDR3 DNA is TGCGCCAGCAGCTTAGTAACGGACTCAGCTAACTATGGCTACACCTTC.

This clonotype showed up many times. The chain has TRBV7-9 and TRBJ2-2, with a possible D match to TRBD1 (6 bases). Deletions cut 3 bases from V and 1 base from J, with 9 bases between. The CDR3 has 15 residues. In germline, CDR1 is SEHNR, CDR2 FQNEAQ (reference sequence). CDR3: CASSFLRGNTGELFF. CDR3 nucleotide sequence: TGTGCCAGCAGCTTCCTCAGGGGGAACACCGGGGAGCTGTTTTTT. Based on the CDR3 plus reference TRBV7-9 and TRBJ2-2, the full variable domain is DTGVSQNPRHKITKRGQNVTFRCDPISEHNRLYWYRQTLGQGPEFLTYFQNEAQLEKSRLLSDRFSAERPKGSFSTLEIQRTEQGDSAMYLCASSFLRGNTGELFFGEGSRLTVL.

This clonotype was detected many times. The genes are TRBV15 and TRBJ1-2; D is uncertain. V gave up 3 bases and J gave up 7 bases, with 21 bases separating them. The CDR3 is 16 residues long. From germline, CDR1 is LNHNV and CDR2 YYDKDF (reference sequence). This chain's CDR3 is CATSRGQDSNSFGYTF. The CDR3 bases are TGTGCCACCAGCAGGGGCCAGGATTCCAACAGTTTTGGCTACACCTTC.

In this sample, this clonotype turned up many times. The rearrangement uses TRBV5-1 and TRBJ2-5; D may be TRBD2 (7 bases). V was shortened by 4 bases and J by 2 bases, with 18 bases between the two germline ends. Per germline, CDR1 SGHRS and CDR2 YFSETQ. The CDR3 consists of 16 residues. This CDR3 is CASSPPGRGPQETQYF. CDR3 DNA sequence: TGCGCCAGCAGCCCCCCGGGGCGGGGGCCACAAGAGACCCAGTACTTC.

At least ten counts were recorded for this clonotype. The chain has TRBV12-3 or TRBV12-4 and TRBJ2-3, with 10 bases matching TRBD2. Trimming took 6 bases from V and 1 from J; bases not matched to a gene: 4. The CDR3 is made up of 15 amino acids. Here the CDR3 DNA reads TGTGCCAGCAGACTTAGCGGGGGGCGCACAGATACGCAGTATTTT. As protein: CASRLSGGRTDTQYF.

This clonotype has at least ten counts. The V and J genes are TRBV20-1 and TRBJ1-5; 7 nucleotides match TRBD1. Germline V gene lookup returns CDR1 DFQATT and CDR2 SNEGSKA (reference sequence). This CDR3 spans 16 amino acids. J was trimmed by 0 bases and V by 3 bases; bases with no gene match: 8. The CDR3 DNA reads TGCAGTGCTAGTCAGGGGGAGGTCTATAGCAATCAGCCCCAGCATTTT. Translation: CSASQGEVYSNQPQHF.

This clonotype was observed at least ten times. This sequence joins TRBV29-1 and TRBJ2-2; 11 bases align to TRBD1. This CDR3 is built from 17 residues. With V trimmed by 6 bases and J by 1 base, 10 bases remained unmatched. Germline-derived CDR1 and CDR2 are SQVTM and ANQGSEA. For the CDR3, the DNA is TGCAGCGTCTTTAGAAGGGACAGGGGGGAGAACACCGGGGAGCTGTTTTTT. Its translation: CSVFRRDRGENTGELFF.

This clonotype was recorded at least ten times. The rearrangement joins TRBV4-1 to TRBJ2-7, with 9 bases aligning to TRBD2. This CDR3 region has 17 residues. V trimming: 5 bases; J trimming: 1 base; junction bases outside the gene matches: 12. CDR1 and CDR2 from the germline V gene are MGHRA and YSYEKL. The chain's CDR3 is CASSTPREAGGSYEQYF. The CDR3 DNA follows: TGCGCCAGCAGCACCCCCCGGGAAGCGGGGGGTTCCTACGAGCAGTACTTC.

As for this clonotype: A clone one base away is much larger, so this may be a read error. V is TRBV6-1 and J is TRBJ2-2, with a weak D call TRBD2 (5 bases). CDR3 length equals 13 residues. Germline V gene data show CDR1 as MNHNS and CDR2 as SASEGT. The DNA for the CDR3 is TGTGCCAGCAGTCCCCATGGGCCCGGGGAGATGTTTTTT. Its translation is CASSPHGPGEMFF.

This clonotype was seen at least ten times. The CDR3 DNA reads as TGCGCCAGCAGCAGTTTTACAGGGGGAAACACTGAAGCTTTCTTT. Its protein product is CASSSFTGGNTEAFF. The chain combines TRBV5-1 with TRBJ1-1, with 8 bases lining up with TRBD1. CDR1 and CDR2 from the germline V gene are SGHRS and YFSETQ. The CDR3 is made up of 15 amino acids. J was trimmed by 2 bases and V by 4 bases; bases with no gene match: 7.

This clonotype was detected ten times or more. This chain joins TRBV9 and TRBJ2-1; D may be TRBD2 (5 bases). V lost 2 bases and J lost 1, with 10 bases in between. The CDR3 length is 15 residues. Germline V gene sequence: CDR1 SGDLS, CDR2 YYNGEE. This chain's CDR3 is CASSVSTGSYNEQFF. The CDR3 nucleotides are TGTGCCAGCAGCGTGTCGACGGGGTCCTACAATGAGCAGTTCTTC.

This clonotype was observed many times. The genes are TRBV5-1 and TRBJ2-2; the D is unclear. This CDR3 is 14 amino acids long. The germline V and J ends were trimmed by 4 bases and 1 base, with 8 bases remaining between them. Germline V gives CDR1 SGHRS, CDR2 YFSETQ. The CDR3 nucleotides are TGCGCCAGCAGCCCTAGGGAGAACACCGGGGAGCTGTTTTTT. Residues: CASSPRENTGELFF.

This clonotype showed up many times. The chain combines TRBV27 with TRBJ2-6; D uncertain. Germline V gene lookup returns CDR1 MNHEY and CDR2 SMNVEV (reference sequence). Trimming pared 4 bases from V and 4 bases from J, leaving 8 bases between. CDR3 length equals 14 residues. The CDR3 region has the DNA TGTGCCAGCAGTTCGAGTTGGGGGGCCAACGTCCTGACTTTC. Encoded protein: CASSSSWGANVLTF.

There are many counts of this clonotype. V usage is TRBV6-5 and J usage is TRBJ1-1; a possible D gene is TRBD1 (6 bases). V gave up 5 bases and J gave up 0 bases, with 13 bases separating them. The V gene's germline CDR1 is MNHEY and CDR2 SVGAGI. This CDR3 is 15 amino acids long. CDR3 coding DNA: TGTGCCAGCAGTCCAGTCGACAGGTTGAACACTGAAGCTTTCTTT. It specifies CASSPVDRLNTEAFF.

This clonotype showed up just a few times. The chain carries TRBV29-1 and TRBJ1-4; D may be TRBD1 (5 bases). Trimming removed 4 bases at V and 8 bases at J, with 14 bases between. The CDR3 covers 13 residues. Looked up from germline, CDR1 is SQVTM and CDR2 is ANQGSEA. The DNA for the CDR3 is TGCAGCGTTGCCGAGGGGATAGAAGAAAAACTGTTTTTT. Its translation: CSVAEGIEEKLFF.

The table lists this clonotype with many counts. This chain links TRBV7-2 with TRBJ2-7, with D possibly being TRBD1 (5 bases). Germline V gene sequence: CDR1 SGHTA, CDR2 FQGNSA. CDR3 length: 13 amino acids. V was trimmed by 3 bases and J by 3 bases, leaving 9 bases between them. The CDR3 coding sequence is TGTGCCAGCAGCTTTTTGGGGCTCTACGAGCAGTACTTC. It translates to CASSFLGLYEQYF.

V usage is TRBV7-6 and J usage is TRBJ2-5; D gene unclear. This CDR3 region has 10 residues. Trimming removed 11 bases from V and 2 bases from J, with 6 bases in between. Per the germline V gene, CDR1 is SGHVS and CDR2 is FNYEAQ. Here the CDR3 reads CAPVQETQYF. As DNA, the CDR3 is TGTGCCCCTGTGCAAGAGACCCAGTACTTC.

This clonotype was detected ten times or more. V gene TRBV7-8 combines with J gene TRBJ1-5; 8 bases line up with TRBD1. V lost 8 bases to trimming and J lost 0 bases; unmatched junction nucleotides: 6. The CDR3 has 15 residues. CDR1 and CDR2 (germline): SGHVS, FQNEAQ. CDR3 coding DNA: TGTGCCAGCCGAAGGACAGGGAATAGCAATCAGCCCCAGCATTTT. Its translation: CASRRTGNSNQPQHF.

In this sample, this clonotype turned up many times. The J gene is TRBJ2-7, the V gene TRBV18; TRBD1 agrees at 7 bases. The trim removed 5 bases at V and 1 base at J, leaving 8 bases unmatched. The germline CDR1 and CDR2 sequences are KGHSH and LQKENI. The CDR3 runs 15 residues. CDR3 residues: CASSSYGTESYEQYF. The CDR3 DNA sequence: TGTGCCAGCTCATCCTACGGGACAGAATCCTACGAGCAGTACTTC.

This clonotype was counted ten times or more. This chain connects TRBV5-1 to TRBJ2-7, with D possibly being TRBD1 (7 bases). The CDR3 covers 15 residues. Trimming removed 2 bases from V and 5 bases from J, with 17 bases in between. Germline assignment: CDR1 SGHRS and CDR2 YFSETQ. CDR3 nucleotide sequence: TGCGCCAGCAGCTTTGGTCCAGGGGGGTCTGACGAGCAGTACTTC. This gives the protein CASSFGPGGSDEQYF.

This clonotype occurred many times. The chain joins TRBV4-1 to TRBJ2-7; D may be TRBD1 or TRBD2 (5 bases each). The CDR3 extends over 16 amino acids. Germline V lookup: CDR1 MGHRA, CDR2 YSYEKL. Deletions cut 4 bases from V and 2 bases from J, with 18 bases between. The CDR3: CASSRDLGRYTYEQYF. Written as DNA, the CDR3 is TGCGCCAGCAGCCGCGACTTGGGACGCTACACCTACGAGCAGTACTTC.

This clonotype was seen many times. The chain links TRBV5-1 to TRBJ2-7; D tentatively reads TRBD1 or TRBD2 (6 bases each). This CDR3 spans 13 amino acids. Trimming removed 3 bases from V and 6 bases from J, with 13 bases in between. Per the germline V gene, CDR1 is SGHRS and CDR2 is YFSETQ. Here the CDR3 reads CASSSEGELEQYF. CDR3 nucleotides: TGCGCCAGCAGCTCGGAGGGGGAACTCGAGCAGTACTTC.

The V gene is TRBV7-9, the J gene TRBJ2-7; the match to TRBD1 covers 8 bases. Germline V gene data show CDR1 as SEHNR and CDR2 as FQNEAQ (reference sequence). This CDR3 is 13 amino acids long. V was clipped by 6 bases and J by 4 bases; unmatched bases: 5. Written as DNA, the CDR3 is TGTGCCAGCAGTGGGGACAGGTTTTACGAGCAGTACTTC. Translating it yields CASSGDRFYEQYF.

This clonotype has ten or more counts. The chain combines TRBV5-5 with TRBJ1-1, with D maybe TRBD1 (5 bases). The CDR3 is 15 amino acids. Germline V CDR1 and CDR2: SGHKS, YYEKEE (reference sequence). V lost 5 bases and J 5 bases, leaving 19 bases between the germline ends. The CDR3 here is CASSPTGSQGTEAFF. As DNA, the CDR3 is TGTGCCAGCAGTCCTACAGGAAGCCAAGGTACTGAAGCTTTCTTT.

This clonotype came up many times. V usage is TRBV12-3 or TRBV12-4 and J usage is TRBJ2-7; D is unclear. Trimming cost V 6 bases and J 6 bases, with 15 bases left between them. The CDR3 is 13 residues long. The CDR3 nucleotides read TGTGCCAGCAGATCATTCGACTTCGGCGAGCAGTACTTC. Translated: CASRSFDFGEQYF.